These 22 T cell receptor beta chains came from one sample sequenced in a study of CD8+ T cells in alopecia areata. cDNA serving as the sequencing template came from extracted, reverse transcribed RNA. The protocol was immunoSEQ multiplex PCR, while the TCRdb copy is restricted to in-frame clones and leaves out a portion. This table has over 150,000 clones, 63% appearing once. The source material was CD4+ T cells sorted from blood, sampled at week 0. The receptors stem from a human donor with alopecia areata.

This clone has a handful of counts. V gene TRBV6-5 combines with J gene TRBJ2-2; 10 bases fit TRBD2. The germline gives CDR1 MNHEY, CDR2 SVGAGI. Trimming took 6 bases from V and 5 from J; bases not matched to a gene: 6. The CDR3 length is 15 residues. Here the CDR3 DNA reads TGTGCCAGCAGGGCTAGCGGGGGCCGGACCGGGGAGCTGTTTTTT. Its protein product is CASRASGGRTGELFF.

This rearrangement joins TRBV30 to TRBJ2-7; perhaps D is TRBD1 or TRBD2 (5 bases each). The CDR3 has 15 residues. Germline-derived CDR1 and CDR2 are GTSNPN and SVGIG (reference sequence). Trimming took 0 bases from V and 4 from J, leaving 16 bases between them. CDR3 coding DNA: TGTGCCTGGAGTGTACGGGTGGGGGTCAGATACGAGCAGTACTTC. Translating it yields CAWSVRVGVRYEQYF.

The V call is TRBV29-1, the J call TRBJ2-3; possible D gene TRBD1, 6 bases. The CDR3 has 10 amino acids. Per the germline V gene, CDR1 is SQVTM and CDR2 is ANQGSEA. Trimming cost V 4 bases and J 14 bases, with 13 bases left between them. The CDR3 loop is CSVAEGGSYF. The CDR3 nucleotides read TGCAGCGTTGCAGAAGGGGGATCGTATTTT.

V usage is TRBV30 and J usage is TRBJ1-6, with D tentatively TRBD1 (5 bases). The CDR3 is 15 residues long. CDR1 GTSNPN and CDR2 SVGIG come from the germline V gene (reference sequence). Trimming shortened V by 0 bases and J by 9 bases, and 15 bases separated the two germline ends. CDR3 amino acids: CAWSVSRVRISPLHF. CDR3 DNA sequence: TGTGCCTGGAGTGTAAGCAGGGTTCGGATTTCACCCCTCCACTTT.

V usage is TRBV7-2 and J usage is TRBJ2-3, with a tentative D call TRBD1 (6 bases). The CDR3 sequence is 14 residues long. Germline V lookup: CDR1 SGHTA, CDR2 FQGNSA. The germline V and J ends were trimmed by 1 base and 7 bases, with 12 bases remaining between them. CDR3 sequence reads: CASSLEIRDNTQYF. The CDR3 DNA follows: TGTGCCAGCAGCTTAGAGATCCGGGACAATACGCAGTATTTT.

V usage is TRBV2 and J usage is TRBJ1-1; a weak D match, TRBD1 (6 bases). Germline CDR1 and CDR2: SNHLY and FYNNEI. This CDR3 contains 15 residues. With 3 bases removed from V and 3 bases from J, the gap between germline ends came to 14 bases. CDR3 residues: CASSERTARDTEAFF. The CDR3 DNA reads as TGTGCCAGCAGTGAGCGGACAGCAAGGGACACTGAAGCTTTCTTT.

This clone occurred once. This chain uses TRBV29-1 with TRBJ1-1, with 10 bases identical to TRBD1. V dropped 5 bases and J dropped 3; count of bases not matched to a gene: 6. Per the germline V gene, CDR1 is SQVTM and CDR2 is ANQGSEA. CDR3 length: 14 amino acids. In nucleotides, the CDR3 is TGCAGCGTTAACGACAGGGGGCCGTACACTGAAGCTTTCTTT. It yields the protein CSVNDRGPYTEAFF.

This clone was counted a few times. The rearrangement joins TRBV7-8 to TRBJ2-3, with D perhaps matching TRBD2 (5 bases). Germline CDR1 and CDR2: SGHVS and FQNEAQ. This CDR3 region has 15 residues. V lost 5 bases, J lost 1 base, and 13 bases lay in between. The CDR3 here is CASSPLRGGTDTQYF. The CDR3 nucleotides are TGTGCCAGCAGCCCCCTACGGGGTGGCACAGATACGCAGTATTTT.

This clone was seen a few times. The chain links TRBV10-2 to TRBJ2-3, with 8 bases that match TRBD2. Germline CDR1 WSHSY, CDR2 SAAADI. This CDR3 region has 14 residues. V lost 8 bases and J lost 2; bases outside the gene matches: 6. This CDR3 reads CASCPGGHTDTQYF. The CDR3 DNA follows: TGCGCCAGCTGCCCGGGGGGGCACACAGATACGCAGTATTTT.

The chain couples TRBV2 to TRBJ2-3; 7 bases agree with TRBD2. Losses at the gene ends were 8 bases for V and 2 bases for J; bases not matched to a gene: 4. The V gene's germline CDR1 is SNHLY and CDR2 FYNNEI. CDR3 length: 13 residues. CDR3 bases: TGTGCCAGCGGGAGGGGAGACACAGATACGCAGTATTTT. Encoded protein: CASGRGDTDTQYF.

The rearrangement uses TRBV29-1 and TRBJ1-2, with a tentative D call TRBD1 (6 bases). CDR1 is SQVTM, CDR2 ANQGSEA, per germline. V was clipped by 6 bases and J by 0 bases, with 8 bases between them. The CDR3 spans 12 residues. The CDR3 nucleotides are TGCAGCGTCGGACAGACTAACTATGGCTACACCTTC. Residues: CSVGQTNYGYTF.

The chain uses TRBV7-3 and TRBJ1-2; 8 bases fit TRBD1. V lost 5 bases, J lost 6 bases, and 5 bases stayed unmatched. Germline V gives CDR1 SGHTA, CDR2 FQGTGA. There are 13 residues in the CDR3. The CDR3 protein is CASSPGQGDGYTF. DNA for the CDR3: TGTGCCAGCAGCCCCGGACAGGGTGATGGCTACACCTTC.

This clone was detected only a few times. The rearrangement joins TRBV7-2 to TRBJ1-2; D not resolved. Germline CDR1 is SGHTA and CDR2 is FQGNSA. V lost 1 base and J lost 8, with 8 bases in between. The CDR3 is 12 residues long. The CDR3 nucleotides read TGTGCCAGCAGCTTAGGATTGTTCGGCTACACCTTC. Translating gives CASSLGLFGYTF.

The genes are TRBV14 and TRBJ2-5; D gene ambiguous. The CDR3 totals 13 residues. Germline V gives CDR1 SGHDN, CDR2 FVKESK. V was shortened by 1 base and J by 7 bases, with 10 bases between the two germline ends. The CDR3 sequence: CASSQGATRTQYF. As DNA, the CDR3 is TGTGCCAGCAGCCAAGGGGCAACGCGGACCCAGTACTTC.

V is TRBV29-1 and J is TRBJ1-1, with TRBD1 matching over 7 bases. Germline-derived CDR1 and CDR2 are SQVTM and ANQGSEA. With V trimmed by 7 bases and J by 4 bases, 12 bases remained unmatched. CDR3 size: 14 residues. The CDR3 DNA follows: TGCAGCGGCCAACGACAGGGTGGAGGCACTGAAGCTTTCTTT. Its translation is CSGQRQGGGTEAFF.

The genes are TRBV10-3 and TRBJ2-1; a possible D gene is TRBD2 (6 bases). V was shortened by 2 bases and J by 6 bases, with 14 bases between the two germline ends. Germline lookup yields CDR1 ENHRY and CDR2 SYGVKD. The CDR3 spans 15 residues. The CDR3 nucleotides are TGTGCCATCAGTGAGGAGGCGGGGAGAAGCAATGAGCAGTTCTTC. It codes for CAISEEAGRSNEQFF.

In DNA, the CDR3 is TGTGCCAGTAGTATTGGGGACCCCACAGATACGCAGTATTTT. Amino acid sequence: CASSIGDPTDTQYF. The rearrangement joins TRBV19 to TRBJ2-3; D possibly uses TRBD1 or TRBD2 (5 bases each). CDR1 is LNHDA, CDR2 SQIVND, per germline (reference sequence). Trimming removed 3 bases at V and 2 bases at J, with 9 bases between. This CDR3 is built from 14 residues.

In nucleotides, the CDR3 is TGTGCCAGCAGCTCAGCGGGGGGATCCGGGGAGCTGTTTTTT. Encoded protein: CASSSAGGSGELFF. The chain carries TRBV7-7 and TRBJ2-2; 9 nucleotides match TRBD2. The CDR3 consists of 14 residues. The trim removed 4 bases at V and 6 bases at J, leaving 3 bases unmatched. In germline, CDR1 is SSHAT, CDR2 FNYEAQ (reference sequence).

The rearrangement links TRBV10-3 to TRBJ1-2; D uncertain. Trimming stripped 1 base from V and 8 bases from J, with 5 bases between. In germline, CDR1 is ENHRY, CDR2 SYGVKD. The CDR3 covers 11 residues. The CDR3 is CAISEYAGYTF. For the CDR3, the DNA is TGTGCCATCAGTGAGTACGCGGGCTACACCTTC.

This chain uses TRBV27 with TRBJ2-1; 8 positions match TRBD1. The trim removed 10 bases at V and 8 bases at J, leaving 10 bases unmatched. From germline, CDR1 is MNHEY and CDR2 SMNVEV (reference sequence). The length of the CDR3 is 13 residues. The CDR3 sequence: CATAPGGLDEQFF. Here the CDR3 DNA reads TGTGCCACCGCCCCAGGGGGCTTGGATGAGCAGTTCTTC.

This clone was counted only a few times. V is TRBV29-1 and J is TRBJ2-7; D possibly corresponds to TRBD2 (5 bases). Germline V gene sequence: CDR1 SQVTM, CDR2 ANQGSEA. CDR3 length equals 12 residues. The V and J ends lost 8 bases and 3 bases respectively, with 14 bases between them. The CDR3 nucleotides are TGCAGCTTTGCTGAAGGGAGCTACGAGCAGTACTTC. As protein: CSFAEGSYEQYF.

This clone appeared a single time. V gene TRBV2 combines with J gene TRBJ1-2; D is undetermined. This CDR3 region has 14 residues. Trimming shortened V by 7 bases and J by 8 bases, and 20 bases separated the two germline ends. The germline V gene has CDR1 SNHLY and CDR2 FYNNEI. CDR3 protein: CASIGSHPSRGYTF. Written as DNA, the CDR3 is TGTGCCAGCATAGGTTCTCACCCCTCGCGGGGCTACACCTTC.